By share of the sample, the clone carrying this T cell receptor beta chain is medium-sized. TCRdb passed the RT-PCR reads through MiXCR, listing each CDR3 protein once. The data contain 150,000 to 200,000 distinct CDR3 sequences, approximately 12% of them singletons. The ends were cut back, 4 bases at V and 7 bases at J, with 21 bases in the middle. In germline, CDR1 is SGHKS, CDR2 YYEKEE (reference sequence). The CDR3 is 15 amino acids. The data stem from a study of response to subunit inactivated influenza vaccine. Another study also made use of these data, one on T cells expressing NK-cell markers. As that study records: Production of TCR beta cDNA relied on 5'RACE template switching with UMIs. Out of eight donors sequenced, seven tested HCMV-seropositive and the remaining one seronegative. Whether expanded NKG2C-expressing T cell clones recognize HCMV is unknown.

The origin of this receptor is a man in his fifties who received an inactivated influenza vaccine. The specimen comprised CD8+ T cells sorted from PBMCs, sampled approximately 13 days after vaccination. The chain employs TRBV5-5 and TRBJ2-7, with no clear D. The CDR3 DNA reads TGTGCCAGCAGCCCCTGGACGGCTGCTGGCGGAGAGCAGTACTTC. Its translation is CASSPWTAAGGEQYF.